The 9 T cell receptor beta chains reported below all come from one sample, sequenced in a study of long-term antiretroviral therapy in people with HIV (dated 2022 in TCRdb). Sequencing of the TRB variable region was done with the immunoSEQ hsTCRB v3.0 assay at survey level resolution. In its TCRdb copy, this immuneACCESS table keeps in-frame sequences only and misses some clones. Where compared with another copy, unresolved V genes explain less than half of these, and the others have no known cause. A total of about 25,000 clones appear in this sample, about 86% of them only once. The ten largest clones add up to roughly 15% of the sample. The sample was unsorted PBMCs, taken 1.2 years after starting antiretroviral therapy. The receptors derive from a man aged 45-65 years with HIV.

This clone was counted a single time. The V and J genes are TRBV27 and TRBJ2-5; 14 nucleotides match TRBD2. In germline, CDR1 is MNHEY, CDR2 SMNVEV (reference sequence). Trimming removed 2 bases from V and 9 bases from J; junction bases left unmatched: 5. The CDR3 totals 15 residues. The CDR3, as DNA: TGTGCCAGCAGTTTAACGGGACTAGCGGGGGCTCCCCAGTACTTC. Translation: CASSLTGLAGAPQYF.

The J gene is TRBJ2-1, the V gene TRBV4-1; no reliable D call. The V end was cut by 2 bases, the J end by 3 bases, with 11 bases between. The germline V gene encodes CDR1 MGHRA and CDR2 YSYEKL. The CDR3 loop spans 15 amino acids. The CDR3: CASSQPTSRYNEQFF. Written as DNA, the CDR3 is TGCGCCAGCAGCCAACCTACCTCCCGCTACAATGAGCAGTTCTTC.

The rearrangement links TRBV6-5 to TRBJ2-7, with D perhaps matching TRBD2 (5 bases). From germline, CDR1 is MNHEY and CDR2 SVGAGI. Trimming took off 6 bases at V and 4 bases at J, with 13 bases between the two ends. CDR3 size: 13 residues. The CDR3 sequence: CASRYTEGYEQYF. DNA for the CDR3: TGTGCCAGCAGATACACTGAGGGTTACGAGCAGTACTTC.

The genes are TRBV7-9 and TRBJ1-1; TRBD1 might be the D (5 bases). CDR3 size: 13 residues. V dropped 7 bases and J dropped 4 bases, with 13 bases sitting between them. From germline, CDR1 is SEHNR and CDR2 FQNEAQ (reference sequence). The DNA for the CDR3 is TGTGCCAGCATTTCCCTGCAGGGCACTGAAGCTTTCTTT. Its translation is CASISLQGTEAFF.

This clone was observed once. J is TRBJ1-3 and V is TRBV7-9; 8 nucleotides agree with TRBD1. The germline V gene encodes CDR1 SEHNR and CDR2 FQNEAQ (reference sequence). The CDR3 extends over 15 amino acids. V lost 1 base, J lost 4 bases, and 3 bases stayed unmatched. CDR3 in DNA: TGTGCCAGCAGCTTAGACAGGGGGAGAGGAAACACCATATATTTT. Protein: CASSLDRGRGNTIYF.

This sequence joins TRBV30 and TRBJ2-7, with unresolved D. This CDR3 region has 12 residues. Trimming took 0 bases from V and 2 from J, leaving 5 bases between them. CDR1 and CDR2 from the germline V gene are GTSNPN and SVGIG (reference sequence). CDR3 coding DNA: TGTGCCTGGAGTGTAAACGCCTACGAGCAGTACTTC. It is translated as CAWSVNAYEQYF.

This chain links TRBV7-2 with TRBJ2-5; TRBD1 or TRBD2 may be the D gene (5 bases each). The germline V gene has CDR1 SGHTA and CDR2 FQGNSA. V lost 1 base, J lost 5 bases, and 14 bases lay in between. This CDR3 is built from 15 residues. The CDR3 loop is CASSLDRGRGETQYF. CDR3 DNA: TGTGCCAGCAGCTTAGATAGGGGACGTGGGGAGACCCAGTACTTC. Combining the CDR3 with reference TRBV7-2 and TRBJ2-5 gives the whole variable domain GAGVSQSPSNKVTEKGKDVELRCDPISGHTALYWYRQSLGQGLEFLIYFQGNSAPDKSGLPSDRFSAERTGGSVSTLTIQRTQQEDSAVYLCASSLDRGRGETQYFGPGTRLLVL.

V and J are TRBV11-2 and TRBJ1-1; no clear D gene. Trimming removed 1 base from V and 0 bases from J, with 6 bases in between. The CDR3 is 14 amino acids. CDR1 is SGHAT and CDR2 is FQNNGV in the germline V gene. The CDR3: CASSLGSLNTEAFF. CDR3 DNA sequence: TGTGCCAGCAGCTTAGGGTCCCTGAACACTGAAGCTTTCTTT.

The chain recombines TRBV4-3 with TRBJ2-1, with 8 bases that match TRBD2. Per germline, CDR1 LGHNA and CDR2 YSLEER. The CDR3 has 15 residues. V was pared by 1 base and J by 4 bases, with 3 bases of the junction left unmatched. In nucleotides, the CDR3 is TGCGCCAGCAGCCAAGTGGTAGCGGGGTACAATGAGCAGTTCTTC. This encodes CASSQVVAGYNEQFF.